These T cell receptor beta chains were read from a single sample in a study of T cell responses to AZD1222 COVID-19 vaccine. The repertoire was sequenced with immunoSEQ multiplex PCR; TCRdb's copy has only in-frame clones and lacks some. The sample lists tens of thousands of clones, 70% to 90% seen once, with approximately 5.4% in the top ten. The source was peripheral blood, collected on day 0 of AZD1222 vaccination. Every receptor here comes from an adult in good health. Each CDR3 is given with its conserved first and last residue. D genes are given only for firm matches. Clone size is stated in some rows and not others, as once, few, many or a class when expanded.

DNA: TGTGCCAGCAGCGTAGTTGCGGGGACTGAAGCTTTCTTT
CDR3: CASSVVAGTEAFF
size: few
V: TRBV9
D: -
J: TRBJ1-1
length: 13

DNA: TGCGCCAGCAGCCAAGGACAGGGGGCCGAGGGCTACACCTTC
CDR3: CASSQGQGAEGYTF
size: few
V: TRBV4-3
D: TRBD1
J: TRBJ1-2
length: 14

DNA: TGCGCCAGCAGCTTGGAACCCGGGACCCCACTAGTAGGCTACACCTTC
CDR3: CASSLEPGTPLVGYTF
size: -
V: TRBV5-1
D: -
J: TRBJ1-2
length: 16

DNA: TGTGCCAGCAGTACAGGGGTCCAGACTGAAGCTTTCTTT
CDR3: CASSTGVQTEAFF
size: -
V: TRBV12-3/TRBV12-4
D: TRBD1
J: TRBJ1-1
length: 13

DNA: TGTGCCAGCGGGGGGGGCTACTACACTGAAGCTTTCTTT
CDR3: CASGGGYYTEAFF
size: -
V: TRBV12-3/TRBV12-4
D: -
J: TRBJ1-1
length: 13

DNA: TGTGCCAGCAGCCGTCCCTTTGGCGGGGAAACTGAAGCTTTCTTT
CDR3: CASSRPFGGETEAFF
size: once
V: TRBV5-5
D: -
J: TRBJ1-1
length: 15

DNA: TGTGCCAGCAGTGAAGTCGGGACTGCCTTCGGGGAGCAGTTCTTC
CDR3: CASSEVGTAFGEQFF
size: few
V: TRBV6-1
D: -
J: TRBJ2-1
length: 15

DNA: TGTGCCAGCAGCCTCTCCCAGGGAAACTATGGCTACACCTTC
CDR3: CASSLSQGNYGYTF
size: -
V: TRBV28
D: -
J: TRBJ1-2
length: 14

DNA: TGTGCCAGCAGCTTGGATACTACCGGGACTAGCGGTACCTACGAGCAGTACTTC
CDR3: CASSLDTTGTSGTYEQYF
size: -
V: TRBV7-9
D: TRBD2
J: TRBJ2-7
length: 18

DNA: TGTGCCAGCAGGACCGTGGACAGTCAATCTACCTACGAGCAGTACTTC
CDR3: CASRTVDSQSTYEQYF
size: -
V: TRBV2
D: -
J: TRBJ2-7
length: 16

DNA: TGTGCCAGCAGCGTAAACGACAGGGACTCACCCCTCCACTTT
CDR3: CASSVNDRDSPLHF
size: -
V: TRBV9
D: TRBD1
J: TRBJ1-6
length: 14

DNA: TGTGCCAGCAGCTTCCTCTCGGGGGGCCAAGAGACCCAGTACTTC
CDR3: CASSFLSGGQETQYF
size: -
V: TRBV5-8
D: TRBD2
J: TRBJ2-5
length: 15

DNA: TGCGCCAGCAGCCAAGTGCCACCGACGGTCCAACAGTACTTC
CDR3: CASSQVPPTVQQYF
size: -
V: TRBV4-1
D: -
J: TRBJ2-7
length: 14

DNA: TGTGCCAGTAGTATAGGCTACAGGGGAGGAACTGAAGCTTTCTTT
CDR3: CASSIGYRGGTEAFF
size: -
V: TRBV19
D: TRBD1
J: TRBJ1-1
length: 15

DNA: TGTGCCAGTAGTCCGTGGGGGGCCAACTACGAGCAGTACTTC
CDR3: CASSPWGANYEQYF
size: -
V: TRBV19
D: -
J: TRBJ2-7
length: 14

DNA: TGTGCCTGCGACATGAGCTCCTACGAGCAGTACTTC
CDR3: CACDMSSYEQYF
size: -
V: TRBV30
D: -
J: TRBJ2-7
length: 12

DNA: TGTGCCACGCGGTGGGGCTACACCTTC
CDR3: CATRWGYTF
size: -
V: TRBV21-1
D: -
J: TRBJ1-2
length: 9

DNA: TGTGCCAGCGAAAAACAGGGGACGAGGGAGCTTTACTCTGGAAACACCATATATTTT
CDR3: CASEKQGTRELYSGNTIYF
size: -
V: TRBV5-6
D: TRBD1
J: TRBJ1-3
length: 19

DNA: TGCGCCAGCAGCCCTGGGTTCGAGCAGTACTTC
CDR3: CASSPGFEQYF
size: -
V: TRBV5-1
D: -
J: TRBJ2-7
length: 11

DNA: TGTGCCAGCAGTGCGGTAAGGGAAAATCAGCCCCAGCATTTT
CDR3: CASSAVRENQPQHF
size: -
V: TRBV2
D: -
J: TRBJ1-5
length: 14

DNA: TGCGCCAGCAGTATAGGGAGAGGGTTCAATGAGCAGTTCTTC
CDR3: CASSIGRGFNEQFF
size: -
V: TRBV10-2
D: -
J: TRBJ2-1
length: 14

DNA: TGTGCCAGCAGCTTAAGGGGTAGTGGGGCCAACGTCCTGACTTTC
CDR3: CASSLRGSGANVLTF
size: -
V: TRBV7-9
D: -
J: TRBJ2-6
length: 15

DNA: TGTGCCAGCAGTTCGACAGGGGTGTACTATGGCTACACCTTC
CDR3: CASSSTGVYYGYTF
size: -
V: TRBV6-5
D: TRBD1
J: TRBJ1-2
length: 14

DNA: TGCAGCGCCGCGACAGGCCTTGAATCCTACGAGCAGTACTTC
CDR3: CSAATGLESYEQYF
size: -
V: TRBV29-1
D: -
J: TRBJ2-7
length: 14

DNA: TGTGCCTGGAGTAGGTACATGAACACTGAAGCTTTCTTT
CDR3: CAWSRYMNTEAFF
size: -
V: TRBV30
D: -
J: TRBJ1-1
length: 13

DNA: TGTGCCAGCAGTTACAGGGGTAGTGGTGAAGCTTTCTTT
CDR3: CASSYRGSGEAFF
size: -
V: TRBV6-5
D: -
J: TRBJ1-1
length: 13

DNA: TGTGCCAGCAGGCAGGACACTGAAGCTTTCTTT
CDR3: CASRQDTEAFF
size: -
V: TRBV6-9
D: -
J: TRBJ1-1
length: 11

DNA: TGCAGCGTTCGGACCGAAGGTTTGGTCCACTTC
CDR3: CSVRTEGLVHF
size: once
V: TRBV29-1
D: -
J: TRBJ2-7
length: 11

DNA: TGTGCCAGCGGGACGGGGACAGGCTATGGCTACACCTTC
CDR3: CASGTGTGYGYTF
size: -
V: TRBV27
D: TRBD1
J: TRBJ1-2
length: 13

DNA: TGTGCCAGCAGTCGAGTCGGCAATCCAAATCAGCCCCAGCATTTT
CDR3: CASSRVGNPNQPQHF
size: -
V: TRBV2
D: -
J: TRBJ1-5
length: 15

DNA: TGTGCCAGCAGTTCCGATTTCTCCTACGAGCAGTACTTC
CDR3: CASSSDFSYEQYF
size: once
V: TRBV27
D: -
J: TRBJ2-7
length: 13

DNA: TGTGCCAGCAGCCAGAGGGGGCCCCGAAGTAATTCACCCCTCCACTTT
CDR3: CASSQRGPRSNSPLHF
size: -
V: TRBV3-1/TRBV3-2
D: TRBD1
J: TRBJ1-6
length: 16

DNA: TGTGCCAGTAGTACAAACACAGGAAATTCACCCCTCCACTTT
CDR3: CASSTNTGNSPLHF
size: -
V: TRBV19
D: -
J: TRBJ1-6
length: 14

DNA: TGTGCCAGCAGCTTCGGCGCTTCTCGGGACTATGGCTACACCTTC
CDR3: CASSFGASRDYGYTF
size: -
V: TRBV11-1
D: -
J: TRBJ1-2
length: 15

DNA: TGTGCCAGCACGAAAGGGGAAACTAACTATGGCTACACCTTC
CDR3: CASTKGETNYGYTF
size: -
V: TRBV4-2
D: -
J: TRBJ1-2
length: 14

DNA: TGTGCCAGCAGTTTATCCCCTAATTCACCCCTCCACTTT
CDR3: CASSLSPNSPLHF
size: -
V: TRBV28
D: -
J: TRBJ1-6
length: 13

DNA: TGTGCCAGCAGCTTAGCGTATGGCTACACCTTC
CDR3: CASSLAYGYTF
size: -
V: TRBV7-9
D: -
J: TRBJ1-2
length: 11

DNA: TGTGCCAGCAGTCAAGCCTACGAGCAGTACTTC
CDR3: CASSQAYEQYF
size: -
V: TRBV12-3/TRBV12-4
D: -
J: TRBJ2-7
length: 11

DNA: TGTGCCAGCTTTGGGACTCCGTACCAAGAGACCCAGTACTTC
CDR3: CASFGTPYQETQYF
size: -
V: TRBV2
D: -
J: TRBJ2-5
length: 14

DNA: TGTGCCAGTAGTATATCTCAGGTGAACACTGAAGCTTTCTTT
CDR3: CASSISQVNTEAFF
size: -
V: TRBV19
D: -
J: TRBJ1-1
length: 14

DNA: TGTGCCAGTAGTATATGGGACAGCTTTGAAGCTTTCTTT
CDR3: CASSIWDSFEAFF
size: -
V: TRBV19
D: TRBD1
J: TRBJ1-1
length: 13

DNA: TGTGCCATCGGGAGGGGATTCTACGAGCAGTACTTC
CDR3: CAIGRGFYEQYF
size: -
V: TRBV10-3
D: TRBD2
J: TRBJ2-7
length: 12

DNA: TGTGCCTGGAGCTGGGGGGGAGCGGATTCACCCCTCCACTTT
CDR3: CAWSWGGADSPLHF
size: -
V: TRBV30
D: -
J: TRBJ1-6
length: 14

DNA: TGTGCTCGGACAGGGGGGAATGAAAAACTGTTTTTT
CDR3: CARTGGNEKLFF
size: -
V: TRBV30
D: TRBD1
J: TRBJ1-4
length: 12

DNA: TGTGCCAGCAGTCCACAGGGGGGATATGGCTACACCTTC
CDR3: CASSPQGGYGYTF
size: -
V: TRBV7-6
D: TRBD1
J: TRBJ1-2
length: 13

DNA: TGTGCCAGCAGCTTACAGACAGTCACTGAAGCTCTCTTT
CDR3: CASSLQTVTEALF
size: -
V: TRBV7-3
D: -
J: TRBJ1-1
length: 13

DNA: TGTGCCAGCAGCGTAGGCCCAGATACGCAGTATTTT
CDR3: CASSVGPDTQYF
size: -
V: TRBV9
D: -
J: TRBJ2-3
length: 12

DNA: TGTGCCAGCGACAGCGGAACAGGGGCTGGTGGCTACACCTTC
CDR3: CASDSGTGAGGYTF
size: -
V: TRBV6-5
D: TRBD1
J: TRBJ1-2
length: 14

DNA: TGTGCCAGCAGTTCACAGACAGGGTACACTGAAGCTTTCTTT
CDR3: CASSSQTGYTEAFF
size: once
V: TRBV27
D: TRBD1
J: TRBJ1-1
length: 14

DNA: TGCGCCAGCAGCCAAGGGTGGGGAGTGAACGAGCAGTACTTC
CDR3: CASSQGWGVNEQYF
size: -
V: TRBV4-3
D: -
J: TRBJ2-7
length: 14

DNA: TGTGCCAGCAGTTCTCCCGGGACAGGGGGAAGCGAGCAGTACTTC
CDR3: CASSSPGTGGSEQYF
size: -
V: TRBV6-5
D: TRBD1
J: TRBJ2-7
length: 15

DNA: TGTGCCAGCAGGGCGACCACTGGGACAGATACGCAGTATTTT
CDR3: CASRATTGTDTQYF
size: -
V: TRBV27
D: -
J: TRBJ2-3
length: 14

DNA: TGTGCCAGCAGTTACTGGGGACAATACGCGAACACCGGGGAGCTGTTTTTT
CDR3: CASSYWGQYANTGELFF
size: -
V: TRBV6-2/TRBV6-3
D: -
J: TRBJ2-2
length: 17